These 10 T cell receptor beta chains came from one sample sequenced in a study of tumor and adjacent non-tumor tissue in lung cancer. Three rounds of nested PCR, following a modified ARM-PCR protocol, produced the TCRbeta library. In TCRdb, the multiplex PCR reads were re-called with MiXCR into one record per CDR3 protein. The sample lists about 120,000 distinct CDR3 sequences; approximately 84% were seen once. The template was RNA from unsorted bulk tissue. Material: lung tumor tissue. Source of these receptors: a man between 65 and 85 years old with non-small cell lung cancer.

A note on this clonotype: This may be a read error, as it is one base from a much larger clone. The chain couples TRBV5-1 to TRBJ2-1, with TRBD2 matching over 8 bases. Germline values: CDR1 SGHRS, CDR2 YFSETQ. The length of the CDR3 is 15 residues. For the CDR3, the DNA is TGCGCCAGCAGCTTGACGGCGGGAGGATCTAATGAGGAGTTCTTC. It is translated as CASSLTAGGSNEEFF.

Comment on this clonotype: Germline and junction disagree at one end, which may indicate a read error. The chain uses TRBV10-2 and TRBJ2-2; 8 nucleotides agree with TRBD2. CDR3 length equals 16 residues. Germline V gene lookup returns CDR1 WSHSY and CDR2 SAAADI. CDR3 coding DNA: TGCGCCAGCAGACCTGACGGGGGGGGTAACACCGGGGACCTGTTTTTT. Its protein is CASRPDGGGNTGDLFF.

For this clonotype: No conserved phenylalanine or tryptophan ends this CDR3, so it is likely a read error. The genes are TRBV28 and TRBJ2-5; no reliable D call. The CDR3 has 15 amino acids. The V end lost 5 bases, the J end lost 0 bases, and 13 bases lay between the germline ends. Germline V CDR1 and CDR2: MDHEN, SYDVKM. CDR3 protein: CASSKNQMYQETQYI. The DNA for the CDR3 is TGTGCCAGCAGTAAGAATCAAATGTACCAAGAGACCCAGTACATC.

The chain links TRBV6-5 to TRBJ1-1; 9 bases line up with TRBD1. Germline V gene lookup returns CDR1 MNHEY and CDR2 SVGAGI. Trimming removed 6 bases from V and 12 bases from J; junction bases left unmatched: 11. This CDR3 region has 13 residues. This CDR3 reads CASRSRQGVKSFF. The CDR3 DNA sequence: TGTGCCAGCAGATCCAGACAGGGGGTAAAGTCTTTCTTT.

The chain links TRBV6-1 to TRBJ2-1; 7 bases fit TRBD1. The CDR3 spans 16 residues. Germline V lookup: CDR1 MNHNS, CDR2 SASEGT. V lost 7 bases to trimming and J lost 6 bases; unmatched junction nucleotides: 15. The CDR3: CASTLIGGTGSNEQFF. CDR3 DNA: TGTGCCAGCACCCTGATAGGGGGCACCGGGTCCAATGAGCAGTTCTTC.

A remark on this clonotype: Because it lacks the conserved phenylalanine or tryptophan at the end, this CDR3 is likely a read error. This rearrangement joins TRBV11-2 to TRBJ2-3; no reliable D call. Looked up from germline, CDR1 is SGHAT and CDR2 is FQNNGV. The length of the CDR3 is 13 residues. The CDR3 region is CDTSGRSTDTQYS. DNA for the CDR3: TGTGACACGTCTGGCCGGAGCACAGATACGCAGTATTCT.

As to this clonotype: Germline is not matched at one junction end, which may reflect a read error. This sequence joins TRBV6-5 and TRBJ1-4; 10 bases match TRBD1. Germline V gives CDR1 MNHEY, CDR2 SVGAGI. The CDR3 consists of 15 residues. The CDR3 DNA follows: TGTGCCTGCAGATCTGGACAGGGGGGAGGTGGAAAACTGTTTTTT. This sequence encodes CACRSGQGGGGKLFF.

For this clonotype: The junction shows a germline mismatch at one end, possibly a read error. The genes are TRBV5-1 and TRBJ1-4; TRBD1 matches at 9 bases. This CDR3 contains 14 residues. Germline CDR1 SGHRS, CDR2 YFSETQ. In nucleotides, the CDR3 is TGCGCGAGCAGCCTGGGACAGGGCAATGAAAGACTGTTTTTT. Protein sequence: CASSLGQGNERLFF.

The chain uses TRBV6-2 or TRBV6-3 and TRBJ2-1, with D perhaps TRBD2 (6 bases). The germline gives CDR1 MNHEY, CDR2 SVGEGT. V dropped 7 bases and J dropped 6 bases, with 22 bases sitting between them. This CDR3 has 16 residues. Here the CDR3 reads CASNLYSGRAVNEQFF. The CDR3 coding sequence is TGTGCCAGCAACTTATATAGCGGACGAGCGGTCAATGAGCAGTTCTTC.

This clonotype was seen only once. Given the absence of the conserved phenylalanine or tryptophan at the CDR3 end, a read error is likely. The chain uses TRBV20-1 and TRBJ1-5; a weak D match, TRBD1 (6 bases). Germline-derived CDR1 and CDR2 are DFQATT and SNEGSKA (reference sequence). V lost 1 base and J 5 bases, leaving 15 bases between the germline ends. The CDR3 covers 15 residues. CDR3 amino acids: CSARATPDRYQPQHL. The CDR3 DNA follows: TGCAGTGCTAGAGCTACCCCGGACAGATATCAGCCCCAGCATCTT.